This is a list of T cell receptor beta chains from one sample in a study of CD8 T cells in Susac syndrome. TCRdb fed the immunoSEQ multiplex PCR reads into MiXCR, producing one record per CDR3 protein. The data contain some 120,000 distinct CDR3 sequences, 90% to 95% of them singletons. Sequenced input: CD4+ T cells from PBMCs. Every receptor here comes from a human donor in good health. CDR3s include the opening cysteine and the closing phenylalanine or tryptophan. The D gene is left open where the match is weak. Clone size, where shown, is once, few, many, or a class for clones that have expanded.

J: TRBJ2-7
size: .
V: TRBV3-1
D: .
CDR3: CASSLTVGEQYF
DNA: TGTGCCAGCAGCCTTACGGTCGGGGAGCAGTACTTC

J: TRBJ2-1
size: once
V: TRBV5-1
D: TRBD1
CDR3: CASSGGDRGNEQFF
DNA: TGCGCCAGCAGCGGAGGTGACAGGGGCAATGAGCAGTTCTTC

J: TRBJ2-7
size: .
V: TRBV12-3/TRBV12-4
D: .
CDR3: CASSSAYEQYF
DNA: TGTGCCAGCAGTTCAGCCTACGAGCAGTACTTC

J: TRBJ2-2
size: .
V: TRBV5-1
D: .
CDR3: CASSLSASVAGELFF
DNA: TGCGCCAGCAGCTTATCAGCGTCGGTGGCTGGGGAGCTGTTTTTT

J: TRBJ2-1
size: .
V: TRBV18
D: .
CDR3: CASSPPGLSDNEQFF
DNA: TGTGCCAGCTCACCACCGGGACTTTCTGACAATGAGCAGTTCTTC

J: TRBJ2-2
size: .
V: TRBV3-1
D: TRBD1
CDR3: CASSKQGAPSGELFF
DNA: TGTGCCAGCAGTAAACAGGGGGCGCCGAGCGGGGAGCTGTTTTTT

J: TRBJ2-3
size: .
V: TRBV20-1
D: .
CDR3: CSARLAADTQYF
DNA: TGCAGTGCTAGGTTAGCAGCGGATACGCAGTATTTT

J: TRBJ1-5
size: .
V: TRBV2
D: .
CDR3: CASSERGTQHF
DNA: TGTGCCAGCAGTGAACGGGGGACCCAGCATTTT

J: TRBJ2-7
size: .
V: TRBV19
D: TRBD1
CDR3: CASSMDRGQYEQYF
DNA: TGTGCCAGTAGTATGGACAGGGGGCAGTACGAGCAGTACTTC

J: TRBJ1-2
size: once
V: TRBV12-3/TRBV12-4
D: .
CDR3: CASSPAANYGYTF
DNA: TGTGCCAGCAGTCCAGCAGCTAACTATGGCTACACCTTC

J: TRBJ2-4
size: once
V: TRBV5-3
D: .
CDR3: CARSGEHF
DNA: TGTGCCAGATCGGGAGAACACTTC

J: TRBJ2-7
size: .
V: TRBV3-1
D: TRBD2
CDR3: CASSRRTGTTDYEQYF
DNA: TGTGCCAGCAGCCGGAGGACCGGGACTACGGATTACGAGCAGTACTTC

J: TRBJ2-5
size: .
V: TRBV29-1
D: .
CDR3: CSVAEYQETQYF
DNA: TGCAGCGTTGCCGAGTACCAAGAGACCCAGTACTTC

J: TRBJ1-5
size: .
V: TRBV29-1
D: .
CDR3: CSVGSNQPQHF
DNA: TGCAGCGTTGGGAGCAATCAGCCCCAGCATTTT

J: TRBJ1-2
size: few
V: TRBV7-9
D: .
CDR3: CASSLGANYGYTF
DNA: TGTGCCAGCAGCTTAGGGGCTAACTATGGCTACACCTTC

J: TRBJ2-1
size: .
V: TRBV29-1
D: .
CDR3: CSVGWGYNEQFF
DNA: TGCAGCGTAGGGTGGGGATACAATGAGCAGTTCTTC